Below are 7 T cell receptor beta chains sequenced from a single sample in a study of cytomegalovirus exposure and HLA in healthy donors. The PCR made use of 60 Vbeta and 13 Jbeta primers. Using immunoSEQ multiplex PCR, the repertoire was profiled, and TCRdb retains in-frame clones only, with some absent. The data contain 45,000 to 65,000 clones, 82% of them seen just once; the ten biggest clones take up 2.5% to 3.5%. Sequenced sample: PBMCs. These receptors were taken from a woman aged 18-29 years in good health and CMV-seronegative.

Comment on this clone: The junction differs from germline at one of its ends, possibly a read error. This rearrangement joins TRBV30 to TRBJ2-6, with TRBD1 matching over 7 bases. The CDR3 has 16 residues. CDR1 is GTSNPN, CDR2 SVGIG, per germline (reference sequence). Written as DNA, the CDR3 is TGTGCCTGGAGTTCTCACGACAGGGCTGGGGCCAACGGCCTGACTTTC. Its translation: CAWSSHDRAGANGLTF.

The chain links TRBV6-6 to TRBJ2-1; 10 nucleotides align to TRBD2. CDR3 length: 16 amino acids. Germline V lookup: CDR1 MNHNY, CDR2 SVGAGI (reference sequence). V dropped 8 bases and J dropped 0; count of bases not matched to a gene: 7. Here the CDR3 DNA reads TGTGCCAGCCTGGGGGCTAGCGGGAGCTCCTACAATGAGCAGTTCTTC. As protein: CASLGASGSSYNEQFF.

CDR3 amino acids: CASSAQRESRHEQYF. In DNA, the CDR3 is TGCGCCAGCAGCGCCCAGCGGGAGTCTCGGCACGAGCAGTACTTC. This chain uses TRBV10-1 with TRBJ2-7, with 8 bases identical to TRBD2. Germline CDR1 and CDR2: WNHNN and SYGVQD (reference sequence). The CDR3 extends over 15 amino acids. With 6 bases clipped from V and 5 bases from J, the junction kept 12 bases outside the gene matches.

The CDR3: CAIRGAGTAGQETQYF. CDR3 coding DNA: TGTGCCATCAGGGGCGCAGGGACGGCGGGGCAAGAGACCCAGTACTTC. This chain joins TRBV10-3 and TRBJ2-5, with D possibly being TRBD2 (6 bases). The CDR3 totals 16 residues. Germline assignment: CDR1 ENHRY and CDR2 SYGVKD. V was trimmed by 6 bases and J by 2 bases, leaving 19 bases between them.

This clone was picked up one time. The chain is built from TRBV28 and TRBJ1-1; a weak D match, TRBD1 (6 bases). This CDR3 contains 13 residues. Trimming took 8 bases from V and 6 from J, leaving 16 bases between them. Germline CDR1 MDHEN, CDR2 SYDVKM. The CDR3 DNA sequence: TGTGCCAGCCGGGGGGGGGCCGCCCCTGAAGCTTTCTTT. Translating gives CASRGGAAPEAFF.

This chain uses TRBV28 with TRBJ2-3, with a tentative D call TRBD1 (6 bases). Trimming removed 5 bases at V and 3 bases at J, with 18 bases between. CDR3 length: 16 amino acids. Per germline, CDR1 MDHEN and CDR2 SYDVKM. The CDR3 spells CASSLSAGRGTDTQYF. The CDR3 coding sequence is TGTGCCAGCAGTCTCTCAGCCGGCAGGGGAACAGATACGCAGTATTTT. Variable domain in full (rest from reference TRBV28 and TRBJ2-3): DVKVTQSSRYLVKRTGEKVFLECVQDMDHENMFWYRQDPGLGLRLIYFSYDVKMKEKGDIPEGYSVSREKKERFSLILESASTNQTSMYLCASSLSAGRGTDTQYFGPGTRLTVL.

This chain links TRBV11-2 with TRBJ1-2, with no clear D. The CDR3 covers 14 residues. Germline V CDR1 and CDR2: SGHAT, FQNNGV. V gave up 0 bases and J gave up 1 base, with 6 bases separating them. The CDR3: CASSLDRINYGYTF. The CDR3 region has the DNA TGTGCCAGCAGCTTAGACAGGATTAACTATGGCTACACCTTC.